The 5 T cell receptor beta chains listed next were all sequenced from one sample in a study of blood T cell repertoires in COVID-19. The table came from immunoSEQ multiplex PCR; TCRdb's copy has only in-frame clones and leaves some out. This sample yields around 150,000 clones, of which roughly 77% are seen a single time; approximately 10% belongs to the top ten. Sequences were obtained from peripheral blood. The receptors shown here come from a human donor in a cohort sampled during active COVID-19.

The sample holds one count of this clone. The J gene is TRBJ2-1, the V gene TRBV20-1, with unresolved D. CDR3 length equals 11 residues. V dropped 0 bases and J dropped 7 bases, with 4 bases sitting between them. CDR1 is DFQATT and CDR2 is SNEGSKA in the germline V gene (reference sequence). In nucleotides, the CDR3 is TGCAGTGCTAGAGATCGGAATGAGCAGTTCTTC. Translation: CSARDRNEQFF.

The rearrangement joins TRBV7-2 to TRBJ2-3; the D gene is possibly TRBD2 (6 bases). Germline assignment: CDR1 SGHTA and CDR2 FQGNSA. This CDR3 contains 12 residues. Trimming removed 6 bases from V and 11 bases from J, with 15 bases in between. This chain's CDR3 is CASSQGLPKQYF. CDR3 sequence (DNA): TGTGCCAGCAGTCAGGGACTTCCTAAGCAGTATTTT.

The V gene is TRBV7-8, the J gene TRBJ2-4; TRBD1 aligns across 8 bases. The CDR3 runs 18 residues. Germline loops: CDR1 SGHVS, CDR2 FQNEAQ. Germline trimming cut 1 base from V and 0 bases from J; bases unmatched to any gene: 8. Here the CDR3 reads CASSLGIQGARAKNIQYF. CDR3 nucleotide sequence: TGTGCCAGCAGCTTAGGGATTCAGGGGGCAAGAGCCAAAAACATTCAGTACTTC.

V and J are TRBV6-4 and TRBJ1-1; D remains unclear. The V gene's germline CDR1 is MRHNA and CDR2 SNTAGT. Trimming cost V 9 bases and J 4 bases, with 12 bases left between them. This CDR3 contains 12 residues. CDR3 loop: CARKPKATEAFF. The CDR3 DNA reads TGTGCCAGGAAACCGAAAGCCACTGAAGCTTTCTTT.

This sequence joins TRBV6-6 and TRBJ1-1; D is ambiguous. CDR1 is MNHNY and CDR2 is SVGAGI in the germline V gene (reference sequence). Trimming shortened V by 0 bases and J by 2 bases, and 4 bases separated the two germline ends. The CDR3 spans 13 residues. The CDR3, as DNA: TGTGCCAGCAGTTACTCTACAAACACTGAAGCTTTCTTT. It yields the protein CASSYSTNTEAFF.